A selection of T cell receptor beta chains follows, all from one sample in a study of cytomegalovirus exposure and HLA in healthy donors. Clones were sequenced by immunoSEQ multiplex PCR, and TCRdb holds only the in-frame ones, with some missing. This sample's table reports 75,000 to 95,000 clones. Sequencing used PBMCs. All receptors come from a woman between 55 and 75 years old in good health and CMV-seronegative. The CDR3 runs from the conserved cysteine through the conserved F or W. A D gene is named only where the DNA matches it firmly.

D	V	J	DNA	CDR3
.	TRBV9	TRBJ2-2	TGTGCCAGCAGCGTAGATCCAGCGAACACCGGGGAGCTGTTTTTT	CASSVDPANTGELFF
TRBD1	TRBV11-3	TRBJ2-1	TGTGCCAGCAGCTTAGGGGACAGGGGCGCAAATGAGCAGTTCTTC	CASSLGDRGANEQFF
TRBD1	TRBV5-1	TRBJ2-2	TGCGCCAGCGGACAGGGGGCTGCGGTCACCGGGGAGCTGTTTTTT	CASGQGAAVTGELFF
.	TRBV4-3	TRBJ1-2	TGCGCCAGCAGCCAAGGGCCGTTAGGGGCAACTAACTATGGCTACACCTTC	CASSQGPLGATNYGYTF
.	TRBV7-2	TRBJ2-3	TGTGCCAGCAGCTTAGGAGCAGGCGCTGTCACAGATACGCAGTATTTT	CASSLGAGAVTDTQYF
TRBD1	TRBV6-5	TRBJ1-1	TGTGCCAGCAGTTACCCAAGACAGGGGGGGGTCACTGAAGCTTTCTTT	CASSYPRQGGVTEAFF
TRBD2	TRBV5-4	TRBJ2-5	TGTGCCAGCAGCTCCTGGACTAGCGGGAGCCAAGAGACCCAGTACTTC	CASSSWTSGSQETQYF
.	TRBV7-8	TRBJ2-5	TGTGCCAGCAGCGCCGGTGGAGAGACCCAGTACTTC	CASSAGGETQYF
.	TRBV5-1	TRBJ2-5	TGCGCCAGCAGCTTACCGGGGAAAGAGACCCAGTACTTC	CASSLPGKETQYF
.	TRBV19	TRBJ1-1	TGTGCCAGTAGTATACAGGGATTAATGAACACTGAAGCTTTCTTT	CASSIQGLMNTEAFF
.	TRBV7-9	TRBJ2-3	TGTGCCAGCAGCTTAAGTGGCCCAGATACGCAGTATTTT	CASSLSGPDTQYF
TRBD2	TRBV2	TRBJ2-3	TGTGCCAGCAGTGAAGATGGAGCGGGAGGCGCAGATACGCAGTATTTT	CASSEDGAGGADTQYF
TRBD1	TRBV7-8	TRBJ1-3	TGTGCCAGCAGCTTAAGCCCGGGGGACAGGGGACACTCTGGAAACACCATATATTTT	CASSLSPGDRGHSGNTIYF
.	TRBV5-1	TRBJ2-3	TGCGCCAGCAGCTTGGCATCAGGAGGTTCCGGAGCAGATACGCAGTATTTT	CASSLASGGSGADTQYF
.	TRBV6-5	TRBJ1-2	TGTGCCAGCAGGGCGGACAGCAACTATGGCTACACCTTC	CASRADSNYGYTF
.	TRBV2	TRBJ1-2	TGTGCCAGCAGTGGAGGACAGTCATATGGCTACACCTTC	CASSGGQSYGYTF
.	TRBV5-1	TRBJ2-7	TGCGCCAGCAGCTCGGGACATGGAGGCTCCTACGAGCAGTACTTC	CASSSGHGGSYEQYF
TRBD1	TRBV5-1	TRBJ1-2	TGCGCCAGCAGCTTGGGAGGACAGGGCGATGGCTACACCTTC	CASSLGGQGDGYTF
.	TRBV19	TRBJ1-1	TGTGCCAGTAGAAGACAGAACACTGAAGCTTTCTTT	CASRRQNTEAFF
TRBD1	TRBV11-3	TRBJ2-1	TGTGCCAGCAGCCCACAGCCAGGGGGCGATGAGCAGTTCTTC	CASSPQPGGDEQFF
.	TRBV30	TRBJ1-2	TGTGCCTGGAGTCGCGGCAGCGGTCATGGCTACACCTTC	CAWSRGSGHGYTF
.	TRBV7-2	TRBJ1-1	TGTGCCAGCAGCTTATTGGGCCCCGAGACTGAAGCTTTCTTT	CASSLLGPETEAFF
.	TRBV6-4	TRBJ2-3	TGTGCCAGCAGTGAGGTGGCAAGCACAGATACGCAGTATTTT	CASSEVASTDTQYF
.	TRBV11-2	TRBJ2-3	TGTGCCAGCAGCTTTCGTCCGAGCACAGATACGCAGTATTTT	CASSFRPSTDTQYF
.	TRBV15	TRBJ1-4	TGTGCCACCAGCCGCCTAGGGGATGAAAAACTGTTTTTT	CATSRLGDEKLFF
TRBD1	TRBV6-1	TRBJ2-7	TGTGCCAGCAGTGAAGCGAGGGGACAGGGACCACCTTACGAGCAGTACTTC	CASSEARGQGPPYEQYF
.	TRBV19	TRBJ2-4	TGTGCCAGTAGTGAGCAGGGGACCCAAAGGGACATTCAGTACTTC	CASSEQGTQRDIQYF
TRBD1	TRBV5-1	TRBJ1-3	TGCGCCAGCAGCACCCGGACAGGGACGGACACCATATATTTT	CASSTRTGTDTIYF
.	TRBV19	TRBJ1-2	TGTGCCAGTACCGGGGGGGCCCTCCGCGGCTACACCTTC	CASTGGALRGYTF
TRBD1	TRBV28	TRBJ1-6	TGTGCCAGCAGTACGATACAGGGGATTTACTCACCCCTCCACTTT	CASSTIQGIYSPLHF
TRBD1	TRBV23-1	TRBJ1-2	TGCGCCAGCACGGCATTCCTCGACAGGGGCAGGACGCATGGCTACACCTTC	CASTAFLDRGRTHGYTF
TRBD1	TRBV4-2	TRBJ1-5	TGTGCCAGCAGCCAAACTGGGATCCGGGACAGACCAGATCAGCCCCAGCATTTT	CASSQTGIRDRPDQPQHF
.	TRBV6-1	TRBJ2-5	TGTGCCACAGGACTGGATACCCAGTACTTC	CATGLDTQYF
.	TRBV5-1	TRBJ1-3	TGCGCCAGCAGCTTCGGGGGTCTCGACTCTGGAAACACCATATATTTT	CASSFGGLDSGNTIYF
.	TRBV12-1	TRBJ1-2	TGTGCCAGCAGCCCGCCCGGTCGGAGCGATGGCTACACCTTC	CASSPPGRSDGYTF
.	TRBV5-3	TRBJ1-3	TGTGCCAGAAGCTCGCGACAACAACCTGGAAACACCATATATTTT	CARSSRQQPGNTIYF
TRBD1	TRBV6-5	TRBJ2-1	TGTGCCAGCACACGGGGACAGCACAATGAGCAGTTCTTC	CASTRGQHNEQFF
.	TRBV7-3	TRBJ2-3	TGTGCCAGCAGCCCTAGCGGCACAGATACGCAGTATTTT	CASSPSGTDTQYF
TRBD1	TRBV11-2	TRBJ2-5	TGTGCCAGCAGCCCTGACAGGGGGCTGGTAGAGACCCAGTACTTC	CASSPDRGLVETQYF
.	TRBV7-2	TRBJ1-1	TGTGCCAGCAGCTTCCCTGGGGGGGTCAGCACTGAAGCTTTCTTT	CASSFPGGVSTEAFF
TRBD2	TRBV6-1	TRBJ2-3	TGTGCCAGCAGGTCAGGGACTAGCGGCACAGATACGCAGTATTTT	CASRSGTSGTDTQYF
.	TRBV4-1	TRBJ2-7	TGCGCCAGCAGCCAAGGAGGAGGGGACAGCTCCTACGAGCAGTACTTC	CASSQGGGDSSYEQYF
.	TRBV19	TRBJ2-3	TGTGCCAGTAGTATCCCCTCTAGCGCCTCGTGGAGCACAGATACGCAGTATTTT	CASSIPSSASWSTDTQYF
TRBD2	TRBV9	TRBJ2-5	TGTGCCAGCAGCGCCCTTGGGACTAGCGGACAAGAGACCCAGTACTTC	CASSALGTSGQETQYF
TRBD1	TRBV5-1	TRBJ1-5	TGCGCCAGCAGCTTGGGCTTGGGGGACAGACCGAATCAGCCCCAGCATTTT	CASSLGLGDRPNQPQHF
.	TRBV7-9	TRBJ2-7	TGTGCCAGCAGCTCCACTAGCTACGAGCAGTACTTC	CASSSTSYEQYF
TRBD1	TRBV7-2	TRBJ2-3	TGTGCCAGCAGCTTAGGTACCGGGACAGGGGGAGGCACAGATACGCAGTATTTT	CASSLGTGTGGGTDTQYF
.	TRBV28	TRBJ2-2	TGTGCCAGCAGTCTAGCATCTTCGGGTTTCACCGGGGAGCTGTTTTTT	CASSLASSGFTGELFF
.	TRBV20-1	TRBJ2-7	TGCAGTGCTAGACAGGACTACGAGCAGTACTTC	CSARQDYEQYF
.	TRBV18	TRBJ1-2	TGTGCCAGCTCACCCCTCGGACAAAATGGCTACACCTTC	CASSPLGQNGYTF
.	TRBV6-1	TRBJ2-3	TGTGCCAGCAGGGGACTCCTCGGGGATACGCAGTATTTT	CASRGLLGDTQYF
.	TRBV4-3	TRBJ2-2	TGCGCCAGCAGCCGGAGTCAGGGTGGCGGGGAGCTGTTTTTT	CASSRSQGGGELFF
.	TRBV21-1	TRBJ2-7	TGTGCCAGACCTATCGGCCCAAACAGGGTTTCCTACGAGCAGTACTTC	CARPIGPNRVSYEQYF
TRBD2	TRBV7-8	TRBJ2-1	TGTGCCAGCAGCTTAGCTAGCGGGGGCTACAATGAGCAGTTCTTC	CASSLASGGYNEQFF
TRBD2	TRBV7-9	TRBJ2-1	TGTGCCAGCAGGCTAGCGGAGACCCCCTACAATGAGCAGTTCTTC	CASRLAETPYNEQFF